These 10 T cell receptor beta chains were sequenced from one sample in a study of blood T cell repertoires in COVID-19. Profiling relied on immunoSEQ multiplex PCR, and the TCRdb table lists in-frame clones only, not all of them. Here the sample spans some 100,000 clones, 82% being singletons. Sequenced input: peripheral blood. The source is a man between 50 and 59 years old with active or convalescent COVID-19.

In this sample, this clone turned up a few times. V gene TRBV5-1 combines with J gene TRBJ2-2, with TRBD1 matching over 12 bases. CDR1 is SGHRS, CDR2 YFSETQ, per germline. Trimming at V came to 4 bases and at J to 5 bases, leaving 9 bases not matched to a gene. The CDR3 totals 17 residues. In DNA form, the CDR3 reads TGCGCCAGCAGCAAACGGGACAGGGGGCCGGGTACCGGGGAGCTGTTTTTT. Its translation is CASSKRDRGPGTGELFF.

The gene calls are TRBV19 and TRBJ1-2; TRBD1 aligns across 7 bases. Germline-derived CDR1 and CDR2 are LNHDA and SQIVND (reference sequence). The V gene end was trimmed by 9 bases and the J gene end by 4 bases; junction bases not matched to a gene: 11. The length of the CDR3 is 14 residues. CDR3: CASTQTGTVYGYTF. In nucleotides, the CDR3 is TGTGCCAGCACGCAAACGGGGACAGTCTATGGCTACACCTTC. Combining the CDR3 with reference TRBV19 and TRBJ1-2 gives the whole variable domain DGGITQSPKYLFRKEGQNVTLSCEQNLNHDAMYWYRQDPGQGLRLIYYSQIVNDFQKGDIAEGYSVSREKKESFPLTVTSAQKNPTAFYLCASTQTGTVYGYTFGSGTRLTVV.

This chain connects TRBV10-1 to TRBJ1-5; D perhaps matches TRBD1 (5 bases). Deletions cut 0 bases from V and 6 bases from J, with 12 bases between. Per germline, CDR1 WNHNN and CDR2 SYGVQD (reference sequence). CDR3 length: 15 amino acids. The CDR3 DNA follows: TGCGCCAGCAGTGAGTCCGACAGATGGATTCAGCCCCAGCATTTT. Translating it yields CASSESDRWIQPQHF.

The rearrangement uses TRBV21-1 and TRBJ2-1; the table's D gene call, TRBD1, was not cross checked with the DNA. TRBV21-1 is noted as a pseudogene. The CDR3 is 15 amino acids. In DNA, the CDR3 is TGTGCCAGCAGCAAAATGGACAGGATACCCCTTGGACAGTTCTTC. As protein: CASSKMDRIPLGQFF.

The rearrangement links TRBV9 to TRBJ2-3; D may be TRBD1 (6 bases). V was clipped by 0 bases and J by 5 bases, with 10 bases between them. The CDR3 is made up of 14 amino acids. CDR1 SGDLS and CDR2 YYNGEE come from the germline V gene. CDR3 protein: CASSVVLRGDTQYF. The CDR3 DNA reads TGTGCCAGCAGCGTAGTTCTCAGGGGAGATACGCAGTATTTT.

The V and J genes are TRBV5-5 and TRBJ2-3, with 9 nucleotides matching TRBD1. Germline V lookup: CDR1 SGHKS, CDR2 YYEKEE (reference sequence). CDR3 length equals 18 residues. J was trimmed by 5 bases and V by 6 bases; bases with no gene match: 19. The chain's CDR3 is CASNNRPAGQGFLDTQYF. CDR3 DNA sequence: TGTGCCAGCAACAATCGACCAGCGGGACAGGGATTTTTAGATACGCAGTATTTT.

As for this clone: Germline is not matched at one junction end, which may reflect a read error. The V gene is TRBV7-2, the J gene TRBJ2-5, with unresolved D. The CDR3 is made up of 15 amino acids. Germline values: CDR1 SGHTA, CDR2 FQGNSA. CDR3 amino acids: CASNLGLTTQAHQYF. The CDR3 DNA follows: TGTGCCAGCAACTTAGGGTTAACAACCCAGGCGCACCAGTACTTC.

This chain joins TRBV5-6 and TRBJ2-5; possible D gene TRBD1, 6 bases. CDR3 length: 13 residues. V was trimmed by 4 bases and J by 5 bases, leaving 12 bases between them. Germline V gives CDR1 SGHDT, CDR2 YYEEEE. CDR3: CASSRGIKETQYF. CDR3 DNA sequence: TGTGCCAGCAGCAGGGGGATAAAGGAGACCCAGTACTTC.

The rearrangement joins TRBV28 to TRBJ2-7; TRBD1 is a possible D gene (5 bases). Germline V lookup: CDR1 MDHEN, CDR2 SYDVKM. This CDR3 is 13 amino acids long. V was cut by 4 bases and J by 2 bases, with 9 bases left in between. The CDR3 spells CASSSQGPYEQYF. The CDR3 DNA is TGTGCCAGCAGTTCCCAGGGTCCCTACGAGCAGTACTTC. Based on the CDR3 plus reference TRBV28 and TRBJ2-7, the full variable domain is DVKVTQSSRYLVKRTGEKVFLECVQDMDHENMFWYRQDPGLGLRLIYFSYDVKMKEKGDIPEGYSVSREKKERFSLILESASTNQTSMYLCASSSQGPYEQYFGPGTRLTVT.

The rearrangement joins TRBV7-9 to TRBJ2-7, with D unclear. The ends were cut back, 0 bases at V and 5 bases at J, with 8 bases in the middle. Germline CDR1 SEHNR, CDR2 FQNEAQ (reference sequence). This CDR3 has 13 residues. CDR3: CASSLAALDEQYV. Here the CDR3 DNA reads TGTGCCAGCAGCTTAGCAGCCCTTGACGAGCAGTACGTC.